Sequencing of this T cell receptor (beta chain) was carried out in a study of blood T cells in healthy people across ages (dated by TCRdb to 2013 to 2016). For the study in its entirety: In model experiments, template switching captured roughly one uniquely barcoded TCR beta cDNA molecule for every two T cells. To track age-related changes in TCR beta repertoire diversity, the study relied on deep sequencing normalized with unique cDNA molecular identifiers. Four age groups were formed from the donors: young (average approximately 15 years), middle-aged (approximately 39), aged (around 62) and long-lived (roughly 88). Two additional independent replicas of 1 million unique cDNA reads from the same blood draw were analyzed for two donors (one aged 18 to 30 and one aged 80 or older). Results and caveats for the whole study, not just this receptor: Observed TCR beta diversity per million T cells fell roughly linearly with age, and a significant reduction was already apparent by age around 36. Estimates of total diversity from one million sequenced T cells were regarded as lower bounds and underestimates. Bulk unsorted PBMC profiling prevented conclusive comparison of naive and antigen-experienced compartments. Because the CMV infection status of the donors was unknown, age-related changes in expanded clonotypes may potentially have been confounded. A strong correlation was found between observed TCR beta diversity and the percentage of naive T cells measured by flow cytometry. Compared with the aged group, more naive CD4+ T cells, fewer expanded clones and increased TCR diversity were shown by the long-lived group, suggesting age selection.

In the case of this clonotype: Its cognate antigen has yet to be identified. No qualities accompany the bases; no much larger clone lies one base away.

The trim is 3 bases for V and 4 bases for J, with a gap of 11 bases between the germline ends. CDR3 length: 14 amino acids, cysteine to phenylalanine. Only CDR3 DNA remains: 42 bases, in frame from the first base. Looking up the germline V gene yields CDR1 SNHLY and CDR2 FYNNEI. The donors were around 39 Caucasian individuals from Russia, aged roughly 6 to 100 years, who were systemically healthy. Ten milliliters of peripheral blood were drawn from each donor into EDTA-treated Vacutainer tubes. PBMCs were isolated by Ficoll-Paque density-gradient centrifugation, with at least 7 million obtained per sample. Trizol reagent was used to extract total RNA from PBMCs, with at least 6 micrograms per sample. For every donor, flow cytometry on a PBMC aliquot measured the percentage of naive CD45RAhigh/CD27high T cells. Libraries were prepared through 5' RACE. Sequenced using an Illumina HiSeq 2500. A second PCR of about 7 to 12 cycles was run with a J-beta primer mix and a sample-barcoded 5' primer. A template-switch 5' adaptor carrying 12 random nucleotides introduced a unique molecular identifier onto each TCR beta cDNA molecule. Each sample yielded at least 3 million CDR3-containing paired-end reads. First-strand cDNA was synthesized from all RNA with the Mint cDNA synthesis kit, primed by a TRBC-specific oligonucleotide. Following uracil-DNA glycosylase treatment, all cDNA underwent a first 18-cycle PCR with the universal primers M1SS and BC2_uni_R. Under the source paper's analysis protocol: Each sample was normalized by randomly selecting 1 million high-quality reads, each carrying a distinct molecular identifier. Instead of being binned into consensus sequences, reads that shared molecular identifiers were thrown out. MiTCR, set to a Q25 quality threshold and the strictest error-elimination algorithm, was used for CDR3 identification, clonotype clustering and error correction. Lower-bound total TCR beta diversity was estimated with a nonparametric unseen species model using Euler transformation. TCRdb reprocessing: public reads trimmed at Q25 with fastp, clones called with MiXCR, in-frame beta chains kept. Rows merge per CDR3 protein into single entries with the most common DNA and genes. It is TCRdb's table, rather than the study itself, that gives the V and J calls and clone size. Within this sample are some 760,000 distinct CDR3 sequences, with 25% of them counted one time only. The ten largest clones add up to approximately 3.7% of the sample.

These records were also assigned to another study, of T cells of mothers and their children. From the second report: Nine systemically healthy Caucasian individuals served as donors, namely three mothers together with their six children. cDNA synthesis consumed the entire amount of extracted RNA, loaded at 1.5 ug RNA in each 15 ul reaction. In the second PCR, sample barcodes and 2-4 random nucleotides were introduced via the M1S primer. More than 8 million TCR beta CDR3 reads were obtained from each mother, and some 3.2 million reads were obtained from each child. Thymic selection shapes the output of TCR recombination in a similar way in related and unrelated pairs, and inherited differences have a minor effect. Normalized repertoire overlap was always slightly but never significantly higher in related than unrelated mother-child pairs. No persistent microchimeric T cell clones were detected, at a sensitivity of approximately 100 clones per million clonotypes. The study used deep NGS to compare TCR beta repertoires of mothers and children, seeking features distinguishing related mother-child pairs from unrelated individuals. On average, the children were around 11 +/- 4 years old, while the mothers were approximately 40 +/- 4 years old. Libraries were sequenced on Illumina HiSeq 2000 with 100+100 nt paired-end reads after adapter ligation with NEBNext reagents. To avoid cross-contamination, the mother libraries and the child libraries were prepared a month apart and sequenced in separate runs. Between about 500,000 and 2,100,000 distinct TCR beta clonotypes were identified per donor. Naive TCR beta clonotypes were estimated from low-frequency clonotypes matched to each donor's FACS-determined naive share, without sorting.

The chain is encoded by TRBV2 joined to TRBJ2-3; TRBD1 is a weak D gene call, 5 bases matching. This TCR derives from a boy between 5 and 17 years old in good health. Sequencing used blood. The CDR3 protein is CASSEFQGSDTQYF. The sequenced DNA is TGTGCCAGCAGTGAGTTCCAGGGTTCAGATACGCAGTATTTT.